These 6 T cell receptor beta chains were all obtained from the same sample, sequenced in a study of blood T cells in healthy people across ages (dated by TCRdb to the mid-2010s). The library came from 5' RACE. Sequencing instrument: Illumina HiSeq 2500. A second PCR of about 6 to 12 cycles was run with a J-beta primer mix and a sample-barcoded 5' primer. Using fastp trimming at Q25 and MiXCR clonotype assembly, TCRdb reanalyzed the public sequencing data and kept in-frame beta chains. Rows are unified per CDR3 protein, each entry keeping the most common DNA and genes. For this sample there are around 400,000 distinct CDR3 sequences; 50% to 60% appear just once. The ten largest clones take up 45% to 60% of the sample. Material for sequencing was blood. These receptors came from a man in his 60s in good health.

V and J are TRBV6-1 and TRBJ2-6, with a tentative D call TRBD1 (5 bases). Trimming took 6 bases from V and 3 from J, leaving 12 bases between them. Germline assignment: CDR1 MNHNS and CDR2 SASEGT. This CDR3 contains 15 residues. The CDR3, as DNA: TGTGCCAGCAGCGGGCAGGGAAGTGGGGCCAACGTCCTGACTTTC. It encodes CASSGQGSGANVLTF.

This clonotype has at least ten counts. The gene calls are TRBV28 and TRBJ2-3, with 11 bases fitting TRBD2. J gave up 1 base and V 6 bases, and 6 bases lay outside the gene matches. This CDR3 spans 16 amino acids. In germline, CDR1 is MDHEN, CDR2 SYDVKM. The CDR3: CASSRLAGRGTDTQYF. The CDR3 bases are TGTGCCAGCAGCCGACTAGCGGGAAGGGGCACAGATACGCAGTATTTT. Full variable domain (rest looked up from reference TRBV28 and TRBJ2-3): DVKVTQSSRYLVKRTGEKVFLECVQDMDHENMFWYRQDPGLGLRLIYFSYDVKMKEKGDIPEGYSVSREKKERFSLILESASTNQTSMYLCASSRLAGRGTDTQYFGPGTRLTVL.

The sample holds one count of this clonotype. The chain joins TRBV12-3 or TRBV12-4 to TRBJ1-2; maybe TRBD1 (5 bases). V was clipped by 5 bases and J by 4 bases, with 17 bases between them. The CDR3 spans 15 residues. Here the CDR3 reads CASSTQVRGTYGYTF. DNA for the CDR3: TGTGCCAGCAGTACACAGGTACGGGGCACCTATGGCTACACCTTC.

This chain uses TRBV7-2 with TRBJ1-4; 7 bases align to TRBD1. Germline trimming cut 5 bases from V and 7 bases from J; bases unmatched to any gene: 10. Germline V gene data show CDR1 as SGHTA and CDR2 as FQGNSA. The CDR3 length is 15 residues. CDR3 loop: CASSAQTGLGEKLFF. DNA for the CDR3: TGTGCCAGCAGCGCCCAGACAGGGCTCGGTGAAAAACTGTTTTTT. The variable domain in full, with the rest retrieved from reference TRBV7-2 and TRBJ1-4, is GAGVSQSPSNKVTEKGKDVELRCDPISGHTALYWYRQSLGQGLEFLIYFQGNSAPDKSGLPSDRFSAERTGGSVSTLTIQRTQQEDSAVYLCASSAQTGLGEKLFFGSGTQLSVL.

The chain uses TRBV7-2 and TRBJ2-5; 11 bases align to TRBD2. TRBJ2-7 matches the DNA end more closely, so the J call is doubtful. This CDR3 comprises 17 residues. Germline V lookup: CDR1 SGHTA, CDR2 FQGNSA. The CDR3 here is CASSVGGSGRALYEQYF. The CDR3 DNA reads TGTGCCAGCAGCGTAGGGGGTAGCGGGAGGGCACTCTACGAGCAGTACTTC.

The rearrangement joins TRBV5-1 to TRBJ1-5, with D hard to call. Trimming shortened V by 4 bases and J by 5 bases, and 10 bases separated the two germline ends. Germline CDR1 SGHRS, CDR2 YFSETQ. CDR3 length: 13 residues. The CDR3 protein is CASSPTVDQPQHF. The CDR3 DNA is TGCGCCAGCAGCCCAACGGTTGATCAGCCCCAGCATTTT.